The 28 T cell receptor beta chains presented below share a single source sample, sequenced in a study of T-cell reconstitution after alpha-beta-depleted transplantation in children (dated by TCRdb to the mid-2010s). The sample's treatment or condition label, decoded: allogeneic hematopoietic cell transplantation with graft depleted of TCRalphabeta T cells and CD19 B cells. Library preparation used PCR. For sequencing, an Illumina HiSeq 2500 was employed. To normalize quantification of the TCRbeta repertoire, the TCR libraries were built with molecular barcoding that relied on unique molecular identifiers. The public reads were run again by TCRdb, first through fastp at Q25 and then through MiXCR, and only productive beta chains were kept. Duplicate CDR3 protein sequences are folded into a single record with the most common DNA and genes. This sample gives roughly 420,000 distinct CDR3 sequences in total; around 15% of them show up just once. Under 30% of the sample belongs to the ten largest clones.

The sample consisted of PBMCs, mostly from graft donor cells, taken 360 days after TCRalphabeta/CD19-depleted stem cell transplant. These receptors were collected from a boy younger than two who had a stem cell transplant for Wiskott-Aldrich syndrome, so the T cells may come from the graft donor.

The V gene is TRBV6-1, the J gene TRBJ2-7; possible D gene TRBD2, 6 bases. CDR3 length: 13 residues. Germline V gene sequence: CDR1 MNHNS, CDR2 SASEGT. The V and J ends lost 4 bases and 3 bases respectively, with 10 bases between them. The CDR3 here is CASSAPGVYEQYF. CDR3 DNA sequence: TGTGCCAGCAGTGCCCCGGGAGTCTACGAGCAGTACTTC.

This clonotype was found a few times. One end of the junction does not line up with germline, which may come from a read error. V is TRBV20-1 and J is TRBJ2-3; 11 bases are a match to TRBD2. The CDR3 runs 13 residues. CDR1 DFQATT and CDR2 SNEGSKA come from the germline V gene (reference sequence). CDR3 amino acids: CSASGGFTDTQYF. CDR3 in DNA: TGCAGCGCTAGCGGGGGGTTCACAGATACGCAGTATTTT.

The chain carries TRBV6-5 and TRBJ2-2; D is undetermined. The V gene's germline CDR1 is MNHEY and CDR2 SVGAGI. V was clipped by 1 base and J by 3 bases, with 6 bases between them. The CDR3 runs 14 residues. CDR3 nucleotides: TGTGCCAGCAGTTACTGGCTTCACACCGGGGAGCTGTTTTTT. Its translation is CASSYWLHTGELFF.

The V call is TRBV20-1, the J call TRBJ2-5; D unresolved. The ends were cut back, 4 bases at V and 0 bases at J, with 12 bases in the middle. The V gene's germline CDR1 is DFQATT and CDR2 SNEGSKA (reference sequence). CDR3 length: 14 amino acids. CDR3 region: CSAIRLPNQETQYF. The CDR3 nucleotides read TGCAGTGCTATACGACTGCCAAACCAAGAGACCCAGTACTTC.

The count of this clonotype is one. The chain employs TRBV5-1 and TRBJ2-6; D remains ambiguous. Germline CDR1 SGHRS, CDR2 YFSETQ. Trimming stripped 0 bases from V and 8 bases from J, with 9 bases between. This CDR3 contains 14 residues. The CDR3 sequence: CASSLAVGTNVLTF. The CDR3, as DNA: TGCGCCAGCAGCTTGGCCGTGGGAACCAACGTCCTGACTTTC.

This clonotype was counted a few times. The chain uses TRBV29-1 and TRBJ2-1; TRBD2 aligns across 9 bases. Germline V CDR1 and CDR2: SQVTM, ANQGSEA. J gave up 7 bases and V 7 bases, and 5 bases lay outside the gene matches. The CDR3 is made up of 12 amino acids. The CDR3 reads CSAGLARNEQFF. The CDR3 DNA is TGCAGCGCCGGACTAGCGAGGAATGAGCAGTTCTTC.

This clonotype was seen at least ten times. The chain joins TRBV6-2 or TRBV6-3 to TRBJ2-1; D is perhaps TRBD1 (6 bases). The CDR3 has 13 amino acids. In germline, CDR1 is MNHEY, CDR2 SVGEGT. The ends were cut back, 6 bases at V and 6 bases at J, with 12 bases in the middle. This chain's CDR3 is CASSQRGSNEQFF. The CDR3 nucleotides are TGTGCCAGCAGCCAAAGGGGGAGCAATGAGCAGTTCTTC.

This clonotype was recorded a few times. This chain joins TRBV2 and TRBJ2-2; D unclear. V was shortened by 7 bases and J by 1 base, with 13 bases between the two germline ends. The CDR3 totals 15 residues. Germline V gives CDR1 SNHLY, CDR2 FYNNEI. The CDR3 here is CASMWVPGNTGELFF. The CDR3 DNA is TGTGCCAGCATGTGGGTTCCGGGGAACACCGGGGAGCTGTTTTTT.

This clonotype was seen ten or more times. This chain links TRBV10-3 with TRBJ2-2, with 8 bases fitting TRBD2. This CDR3 region has 13 residues. Trimming cost V 10 bases and J 3 bases; bases outside gene matches: 4. Per germline, CDR1 ENHRY and CDR2 SYGVKD. CDR3 coding DNA: TGTGCCAACGGACTAGCAGACACCGGGGAGCTGTTTTTT. Protein product: CANGLADTGELFF.

This clonotype was detected only a few times. This chain joins TRBV7-9 and TRBJ1-2; no reliable D call. V lost 0 bases to trimming and J lost 4 bases, with 9 bases between them. The CDR3 has 14 amino acids. Germline values: CDR1 SEHNR, CDR2 FQNEAQ (reference sequence). CDR3 amino acids: CASSLASQPYGYTF. CDR3 DNA sequence: TGTGCCAGCAGCTTAGCGAGCCAGCCCTATGGCTACACCTTC. The full variable domain, its missing parts supplied by reference TRBV7-9 and TRBJ1-2, is DTGVSQNPRHKITKRGQNVTFRCDPISEHNRLYWYRQTLGQGPEFLTYFQNEAQLEKSRLLSDRFSAERPKGSFSTLEIQRTEQGDSAMYLCASSLASQPYGYTFGSGTRLTVV.

Only a few counts were recorded for this clonotype. V usage is TRBV27 and J usage is TRBJ2-5; D unresolved. Trimming pared 2 bases from V and 5 bases from J, leaving 12 bases between. Germline assignment: CDR1 MNHEY and CDR2 SMNVEV (reference sequence). The length of the CDR3 is 14 residues. The CDR3 nucleotides are TGTGCCAGCAGTTTACGGTCAGGTTGGGAGACCCAGTACTTC. Its translation: CASSLRSGWETQYF.

This clonotype was counted only a few times. This rearrangement joins TRBV6-1 to TRBJ2-1; 7 bases align to TRBD1. CDR3 length: 16 amino acids. Germline lookup yields CDR1 MNHNS and CDR2 SASEGT. The V gene end was trimmed by 7 bases and the J gene end by 4 bases; junction bases not matched to a gene: 13. DNA for the CDR3: TGTGCCAGCACCCCATACCCAGGGGGACCATACAATGAGCAGTTCTTC. Amino acids: CASTPYPGGPYNEQFF.

This chain links TRBV3-1 with TRBJ2-7; the match to TRBD1 covers 7 bases. Germline lookup yields CDR1 LGHDT and CDR2 YNNKEL (reference sequence). This CDR3 has 16 amino acids. V trimming: 2 bases; J trimming: 3 bases; junction bases outside the gene matches: 10. Here the CDR3 DNA reads TGTGCCAGCAGCCAACTACCAGGGGGTCCCGGCTACGAGCAGTACTTC. Its translation is CASSQLPGGPGYEQYF.

V gene TRBV5-1 combines with J gene TRBJ2-5; D gene ambiguous. Between the trimmed V and J ends, which lost 0 bases and 2 bases, there was a span of 8 bases. Germline V gives CDR1 SGHRS, CDR2 YFSETQ. CDR3 length: 14 amino acids. The CDR3 region has the DNA TGCGCCAGCAGCTTGGCCGCTAGGCAAGAGACCCAGTACTTC. Translation gives CASSLAARQETQYF.

This clonotype was seen a few times. The chain joins TRBV10-3 to TRBJ2-7; D remains unclear. Looked up from germline, CDR1 is ENHRY and CDR2 is SYGVKD. The V end lost 4 bases, the J end lost 4 bases, and 14 bases lay between the germline ends. This CDR3 is built from 14 residues. CDR3 sequence: CAISGWADKYEQYF. DNA of the CDR3: TGTGCCATCAGTGGATGGGCTGACAAATACGAGCAGTACTTC.

The table lists this clonotype with a few counts. J is TRBJ2-1 and V is TRBV12-3 or TRBV12-4; 10 nucleotides match TRBD2. The CDR3 loop spans 17 amino acids. The ends lost 3 bases at V and 2 bases at J; junction bases unmatched: 7. The CDR3 here is CASSFGAGGFPYNEQFF. CDR3 coding DNA: TGTGCCAGCAGTTTCGGAGCGGGAGGGTTCCCCTACAATGAGCAGTTCTTC.

The chain carries TRBV5-6 and TRBJ2-3, with 8 bases that match TRBD1. V lost 2 bases to trimming and J lost 0 bases; unmatched junction nucleotides: 8. This CDR3 contains 17 residues. Looked up from germline, CDR1 is SGHDT and CDR2 is YYEEEE. The CDR3 loop is CASSFGRTGPSTDTQYF. As DNA, the CDR3 is TGTGCCAGCAGCTTTGGCCGGACAGGGCCTAGCACAGATACGCAGTATTTT. Filled out from reference TRBV5-6 and TRBJ2-3, the complete variable domain reads DAGVTQSPTHLIKTRGQQVTLRCSPKSGHDTVSWYQQALGQGPQFIFQYYEEEERQRGNFPDRFSGHQFPNYSSELNVNALLLGDSALYLCASSFGRTGPSTDTQYFGPGTRLTVL.

This clonotype has a count of ten or more. The chain couples TRBV4-1 to TRBJ1-2; D ambiguous. Germline V gene data show CDR1 as MGHRA and CDR2 as YSYEKL. The CDR3 is 13 amino acids. V lost 6 bases and J lost 4, with 12 bases in between. In nucleotides, the CDR3 is TGCGCCAGCAGGGGGAGATACCTCTATGGCTACACCTTC. This sequence encodes CASRGRYLYGYTF.

The rearrangement links TRBV24-1 to TRBJ2-1; maybe TRBD2 (6 bases). The CDR3 covers 14 residues. Trimming shortened V by 1 base and J by 7 bases, and 10 bases separated the two germline ends. Per the germline V gene, CDR1 is KGHDR and CDR2 is SFDVKD. CDR3: CATSDFAGRNEQFF. As DNA, the CDR3 is TGTGCCACCAGTGATTTTGCAGGGAGGAATGAGCAGTTCTTC.

This clonotype was seen only a few times. In DNA, the CDR3 is TGTGCCAGCAGCCCCGGGGTAGCACAAGAGACCCAGTACTTC. The encoded protein is CASSPGVAQETQYF. This chain links TRBV7-8 with TRBJ2-5; possible D gene TRBD2, 5 bases. Germline V gene data show CDR1 as SGHVS and CDR2 as FQNEAQ. The V end lost 5 bases, the J end lost 2 bases, and 12 bases lay between the germline ends. The length of the CDR3 is 14 residues.

The table lists this clonotype with a few counts. The chain is built from TRBV9 and TRBJ2-2; the D gene is possibly TRBD2 (5 bases). CDR3 length: 16 amino acids. V lost 2 bases, J lost 3 bases, and 14 bases lay in between. Looked up from germline, CDR1 is SGDLS and CDR2 is YYNGEE. The CDR3 DNA reads as TGTGCCAGCAGCGTCTCTCCGCGAGGGTACACCGGGGAGCTGTTTTTT. It translates to CASSVSPRGYTGELFF.

This clonotype was counted many times. This chain links TRBV29-1 with TRBJ2-5; 10 nucleotides agree with TRBD2. J was trimmed by 3 bases and V by 7 bases; bases with no gene match: 2. The CDR3 covers 12 residues. Germline V gene sequence: CDR1 SQVTM, CDR2 ANQGSEA. DNA of the CDR3: TGCAGCGGTGGGACTAGCGAAGAGACCCAGTACTTC. Its translation is CSGGTSEETQYF.

The chain joins TRBV20-1 to TRBJ2-7, with TRBD1 matching 11 bases. This CDR3 contains 13 residues. V was clipped by 5 bases and J by 4 bases; unmatched bases: 4. Looked up from germline, CDR1 is DFQATT and CDR2 is SNEGSKA (reference sequence). The CDR3 loop is CSAPGQGVYEQYF. The CDR3 DNA reads as TGCAGTGCTCCGGGACAGGGGGTTTACGAGCAGTACTTC.

The chain uses TRBV4-1 and TRBJ1-6, with 7 bases matching TRBD1. Per the germline V gene, CDR1 is MGHRA and CDR2 is YSYEKL. The CDR3 runs 14 residues. Trimming removed 1 base from V and 7 bases from J; junction bases left unmatched: 1. In DNA, the CDR3 is TGCGCCAGCAGCCAAGTACAGGGGAATTCACCCCTCCACTTT. Amino acid sequence: CASSQVQGNSPLHF.

This clonotype was detected only a few times. Relative to the germline gene, one junction end is altered; a read error may explain this. CDR3 residues: CASSLEFHPVGDAQYF. CDR3 nucleotides: TGTGCCAGCAGCTTGGAATTCCACCCCGTTGGAGATGCGCAGTATTTT. The chain carries TRBV5-7 and TRBJ2-3; no firm D call. TRBV5-7 is placed among ORFs of uncertain function. The CDR3 totals 16 residues.

The chain carries TRBV12-3 or TRBV12-4 and TRBJ1-1, with 9 bases aligning to TRBD1. The CDR3 loop spans 14 amino acids. V shed 6 bases, J shed 4 bases, and the junction held 6 bases outside the gene matches. The DNA for the CDR3 is TGTGCCAGCAGACTGACAGGGGGAGTCACTGAAGCTTTCTTT. Protein product: CASRLTGGVTEAFF.

This clonotype turned up a few times. The genes are TRBV20-1 and TRBJ2-7, with 7 bases identical to TRBD1. Germline CDR1 DFQATT, CDR2 SNEGSKA (reference sequence). This CDR3 region has 14 residues. The junction had 10 bases not matched to a gene; V was cut back by 6 bases and J by 2 bases. CDR3 loop: CSASAPQGTYEQYF. The CDR3 bases are TGCAGTGCCTCGGCCCCACAGGGGACCTACGAGCAGTACTTC.

This clonotype was found a few times. This chain uses TRBV21-1 with TRBJ2-5; TRBD1 reflects the table's D call only, with no check against the DNA. TRBV21-1 is recorded as a pseudogene. The CDR3 has 15 residues. CDR3 in DNA: TGTGCCAGCAGCATATGGACAGGGCCACAAGAGACCCAGTACTTC. Translation gives CASSIWTGPQETQYF.